Listed below are T cell receptor beta chains from one sample, sequenced in a study of shared clonotypes between healthy human individuals. Repertoires were generated with immunoSEQ multiplex PCR, while TCRdb's copy carries only in-frame clones and drops some. The sample lists over 400,000 clones, approximately 95% occurring once. Source material: naive CD4+ T cells sorted from blood. Source of these receptors: a woman under 40 in good health. Each CDR3 is given with its conserved first and last residue. Fields, in order: J gene, D gene, CDR3 length, clone size, V gene, CDR3 DNA, CDR3 protein. The D gene is left open where the match is weak. Expanded clones are given a class, and other clones once, few, many or no size at all.

TRBJ1-2 TRBD1 15 - TRBV6-1 TGTGCCAGCAGTGAAAACGGACAGGGTCGAGGTGGCTACACCTTC CASSENGQGRGGYTF
TRBJ1-6 - 14 - TRBV23-1 TGCGCCAGCAGTCGAGGGGCTGATAATTCACCCCTCCACTTT CASSRGADNSPLHF
TRBJ2-7 - 12 - TRBV7-9 TGTGCCAGCAGCCCGCCCTCCTACGAGCAGTACTTC CASSPPSYEQYF
TRBJ2-3 - 14 - TRBV4-1 TGCGCCAGCAGCCAAGACCGGAGCACAGATACGCAGTATTTT CASSQDRSTDTQYF
TRBJ1-2 TRBD1 15 - TRBV7-3 TGTGCCAGCAGCCTATCACGGGACAGTATGTATGGCTACACCTTC CASSLSRDSMYGYTF
TRBJ2-7 - 12 - TRBV11-2 TGTGCCAGCAGCTTAGTCGAGTACGAGCAGTACTTC CASSLVEYEQYF
TRBJ2-1 TRBD2 15 - TRBV6-1 TGTGCCAGCCGTCGACTAGCCTTTTTAATCAATGAGCAGTTCTTC CASRRLAFLINEQFF
TRBJ2-7 TRBD2 16 - TRBV5-1 TGCGCCAGCAGCCCCAGACTAGCGGGCCTCTCCTACGAGCAGTACTTC CASSPRLAGLSYEQYF
TRBJ2-1 TRBD1 13 - TRBV6-1 TGTGCCAGCGGGGGACAGTCACCCAATGAGCAGTTCTTC CASGGQSPNEQFF
TRBJ1-3 TRBD1 16 - TRBV6-6 TGTGCCAGCAGCTATACCGGGACAGCCTCTGGAAACACCATATATTTT CASSYTGTASGNTIYF
TRBJ1-5 - 12 once TRBV19 TGTGCCAGTACGGGGGGCTTACAGCCCCAGCATTTT CASTGGLQPQHF
TRBJ2-7 - 13 - TRBV6-5 TGTGCCAGCAGGGGGGTCTCCTACTCCGAGCAGTACTTC CASRGVSYSEQYF
TRBJ1-1 TRBD1 12 - TRBV2 TGTGCCAGCAGGACAGGGGAAACTGAAGCTTTCTTT CASRTGETEAFF
TRBJ2-5 - 12 once TRBV10-3 TGTGCCATCAGTGAGGGGGTTAAGACCCAGTACTTC CAISEGVKTQYF
TRBJ2-3 - 12 - TRBV19 TGTGCCAGTGGGGCAGAGCTGGATACGCAGTATTTT CASGAELDTQYF
TRBJ2-2 TRBD1 14 - TRBV7-9 TGTGCCAGCAGCCGGGACAGGGGCTTCGGGGAGCTGTTTTTT CASSRDRGFGELFF
TRBJ2-7 TRBD1 15 - TRBV28 TGTGCCAGCAGTGAACCGGGGACAGGGGGCTACGAGCAGTACTTC CASSEPGTGGYEQYF
TRBJ2-1 TRBD2 16 - TRBV28 TGTGCCAGCAGTCAACTAGCGGGAGGTGGAAACAATGAGCAGTTCTTC CASSQLAGGGNNEQFF
TRBJ1-5 - 12 - TRBV10-3 TGTGCCATCAGTAGGGAAAATCAGCCCCAGCATTTT CAISRENQPQHF
TRBJ2-7 TRBD1 12 - TRBV30 TGTGCCGGCGGGACAGGGGGTCCCGAGCAGTACTTC CAGGTGGPEQYF
TRBJ1-5 - 16 - TRBV6-6 TGTGCCAGCAGTTATCGGGGCAGGGCTAGCAATCAGCCCCAGCATTTT CASSYRGRASNQPQHF
TRBJ2-7 TRBD2 16 - TRBV7-8 TGTGCCAGCAGCCCCCCGCTAGCGGGAGGTCTCTACGAGCAGTACTTC CASSPPLAGGLYEQYF
TRBJ2-7 TRBD2 17 - TRBV29-1 TGCAGCGTTGCAACCGGGACTAGCGGGAGACGGGCCTACGAGCAGTACTTC CSVATGTSGRRAYEQYF
TRBJ2-1 - 15 - TRBV6-5 TGTGCCAGCAGTCTGGGCGGGTTTACGATTCTTTCGCAGTTCTTC CASSLGGFTILSQFF
TRBJ2-7 TRBD2 15 - TRBV9 TGTGCCAGCAGCGTAGGACTAGCGGAGACCTACGAGCAGTACTTC CASSVGLAETYEQYF
TRBJ1-3 - 16 - TRBV15 TGTGCCACCAGCAGGCCGAGGCCGCGCGCTGGAAACACCATATATTTT CATSRPRPRAGNTIYF
TRBJ1-2 - 14 - TRBV2 TGTGCCAGCTCGACAGCAGCGGGGCCCTTGGGCTACACCTTC CASSTAAGPLGYTF
TRBJ1-1 TRBD1 14 - TRBV14 TGTGCCAGCAGCCCGTTAAGACAGGGCACTGAAGCTTTCTTT CASSPLRQGTEAFF
TRBJ2-5 - 14 - TRBV10-3 TGTGCCATCAGTGAGAGGGGGGACCAAGAGACCCAGTACTTC CAISERGDQETQYF
TRBJ1-1 - 13 - TRBV7-7 TGTGCCAGCAGCTTAGCGGAGAACACTGAAGCTTTCTTT CASSLAENTEAFF
TRBJ2-3 TRBD2 17 - TRBV6-1 TGTGCCAGCAGTGCTGGACTAGCGGGAGGTGGGGCAGATACGCAGTATTTT CASSAGLAGGGADTQYF
TRBJ2-5 - 17 - TRBV5-1 TGCGCCAGCAGCTTGGAACTGCTCGGACTGGGGGGAGAGACCCAGTACTTC CASSLELLGLGGETQYF
TRBJ2-5 - 14 - TRBV5-1 TGCGCCAGCACGCAACAGGGATTTACGGAGACCCAGTACTTC CASTQQGFTETQYF